Sequencing of this TCR beta chain was carried out in a study of blood T cell repertoires in COVID-19. Original methodology: Nucleated cell counts were estimated from reference gene primer amplification. Generated by immunoSEQ multiplex PCR, the TCRdb table keeps only in-frame clones and is missing some. The V and J calls and clone size are taken from that table; D and trimming were inferred from the DNA. The sample yields more than 140,000 clones, around 84% seen once. The V and J ends lost 2 bases and 8 bases respectively, with 12 bases between them. CDR1 and CDR2 (germline): SEHNR, FQNEAQ (reference sequence). The CDR3 extends over 14 amino acids.

This rearrangement joins TRBV7-9 to TRBJ1-4; a weak D match, TRBD1 (5 bases). The source material was peripheral blood. This TCR was recovered from a woman aged 45 to 65 in a cohort sampled during active or convalescent COVID-19. The CDR3 sequence: CASSLSQGGEKLFF. CDR3 in DNA: TGTGCCAGCAGCTTATCCCAGGGTGGGGAAAAACTGTTTTTT.